This TCR beta chain stems from a study of CD8+CD57+ T cells in acquired aplastic anemia. Both TCR beta VDJ combination and CDR3 sequence profiling were carried out. Genomic DNA was the template for this profiling. In TCRdb, the reads were re-called with MiXCR into one record per CDR3 protein. The table records approximately 470,000 distinct CDR3 sequences, over 25% of them present only once. There are many counts of this clonotype. The CDR3 has 15 residues. Germline loops: CDR1 DFQATT, CDR2 SNEGSKA (reference sequence). The trim removed 3 bases at V and 5 bases at J, leaving 10 bases unmatched. An expansion of CD8+CD57+ cells by flow cytometry had been shown in patients chosen for sequencing.

Sequencing used sorted CD4+, CD8+, or CD8+CD57+ T cells (not recorded which) from PBMCs. The V and J genes are TRBV20-1 and TRBJ1-2; TRBD1 aligns across 9 bases. The sequence was obtained from a human donor with aplastic anemia. CDR3 sequence reads: CSARTGQGRLYGYTF. The CDR3 DNA reads as TGCAGTGCTAGGACGGGACAGGGTCGTCTTTATGGCTACACCTTC.